The 13 T cell receptor beta chains given below trace back to one sample, sequenced in a study of identical twins. Each CDR3 protein is one row after TCRdb ran MiXCR on the 5' RACE reads. The data contain 400,000 to 500,000 distinct CDR3 sequences, roughly an eighth of them singletons. This sample was shared with a second study, whose subject was yellow fever vaccine responses in identical twins.

Input material: CD4+ T cells sorted from blood. All receptors come from a woman aged 18 to 35 in good health.

The chain couples TRBV20-1 to TRBJ1-4, with TRBD1 identical over 8 bases. This CDR3 is built from 14 residues. V dropped 6 bases and J dropped 2; count of bases not matched to a gene: 5. Germline loops: CDR1 DFQATT, CDR2 SNEGSKA (reference sequence). CDR3 protein: CSATDRVTNEKLFF. In DNA, the CDR3 is TGCAGTGCAACGGACAGGGTCACTAATGAAAAACTGTTTTTT.

J is TRBJ2-1 and V is TRBV3-1; D is unresolved. The V gene lost 2 bases and the J gene lost 6 bases, with 8 bases spanning the gap. CDR1 and CDR2 from the germline V gene are LGHDT and YNNKEL (reference sequence). The CDR3 is 13 amino acids. CDR3 nucleotide sequence: TGTGCCAGCAGCCAATTCGGTGTCAATGAGCAGTTCTTC. It yields the protein CASSQFGVNEQFF.

This clonotype was counted a few times. The chain joins TRBV6-6 to TRBJ2-2; maybe TRBD1 (5 bases). Looked up from germline, CDR1 is MNHNY and CDR2 is SVGAGI (reference sequence). The V end lost 3 bases, the J end lost 8 bases, and 7 bases lay between the germline ends. The CDR3 is 12 residues long. CDR3 nucleotides: TGTGCCAGCAGTTATCCAGGGGGGGAGCTGTTTTTT. This encodes CASSYPGGELFF.

The chain links TRBV10-2 to TRBJ2-3; 10 nucleotides agree with TRBD1. Germline CDR1 WSHSY, CDR2 SAAADI. With 7 bases clipped from V and 6 bases from J, the junction kept 13 bases outside the gene matches. The CDR3 contains 16 residues. This chain's CDR3 is CASTTLGTGDYDTQYF. CDR3 nucleotides: TGCGCCAGCACCACTCTCGGGACAGGGGACTACGATACGCAGTATTTT.

This clonotype was seen more than once but under ten times. The chain uses TRBV7-2 and TRBJ2-5, with D maybe TRBD2 (6 bases). Per germline, CDR1 SGHTA and CDR2 FQGNSA. The CDR3 covers 15 residues. V was cut by 1 base and J by 5 bases, with 14 bases left in between. The CDR3 protein is CASSLDGRDWETQYF. For the CDR3, the DNA is TGTGCCAGCAGCTTAGATGGGCGGGACTGGGAGACCCAGTACTTC.

This clonotype has at least ten counts. The chain employs TRBV5-1 and TRBJ2-3; tentative D call: TRBD2 (6 bases). The germline gives CDR1 SGHRS, CDR2 YFSETQ. This CDR3 is 13 amino acids long. The V and J ends lost 3 bases and 6 bases respectively, with 11 bases between them. Here the CDR3 reads CASSSLADDTQYF. The CDR3 coding sequence is TGCGCCAGCAGCTCCTTAGCGGACGATACGCAGTATTTT. The whole variable domain, remainder taken from reference TRBV5-1 and TRBJ2-3, is KAGVTQTPRYLIKTRGQQVTLSCSPISGHRSVSWYQQTPGQGLQFLFEYFSETQRNKGNFPGRFSGRQFSNSRSEMNVSTLELGDSALYLCASSSLADDTQYFGPGTRLTVL.

The V gene is TRBV7-2, the J gene TRBJ2-7; 10 bases line up with TRBD2. The ends lost 5 bases at V and 2 bases at J; junction bases unmatched: 9. The CDR3 consists of 16 residues. The germline CDR1 and CDR2 sequences are SGHTA and FQGNSA. The DNA of the CDR3 is TGTGCCAGCAGCACCCAGCGGGAGGGCCCTCCCTACGAGCAGTACTTC. It translates to CASSTQREGPPYEQYF.

V usage is TRBV30 and J usage is TRBJ2-7; 7 bases are a match to TRBD1. The germline gives CDR1 GTSNPN, CDR2 SVGIG (reference sequence). The CDR3 sequence is 14 residues long. Trimming cost V 4 bases and J 4 bases; bases outside gene matches: 10. The CDR3 loop reads CAWTPDRAGYEQYF. The CDR3 DNA sequence: TGTGCCTGGACCCCTGACAGGGCAGGTTACGAGCAGTACTTC.

This clonotype was picked up a small number of times. The chain recombines TRBV6-5 with TRBJ1-5, with TRBD1 identical over 8 bases. The CDR3 has 15 amino acids. The J segment lost 7 bases and the V segment lost 0 bases, leaving 5 bases of the junction unmatched. The germline V gene encodes CDR1 MNHEY and CDR2 SVGAGI. CDR3 in DNA: TGTGCCAGCAGTTACTCGACAGGGGCAGGGCAGCCCCAGCATTTT. It encodes CASSYSTGAGQPQHF.

There are a few counts of this clonotype. The rearrangement links TRBV5-7 to TRBJ2-7, with 7 bases fitting TRBD1. TRBV5-7 is given ORF status, its function remaining uncertain. V lost 4 bases, J lost 7 bases, and 8 bases stayed unmatched. CDR3 length equals 13 residues. CDR3 bases: TGTGCCAGCAGCCTACCTGGGACAGAAGAGCAGTACTTC. Translating it yields CASSLPGTEEQYF.

Only a few counts were recorded for this clonotype. The chain couples TRBV29-1 to TRBJ2-1; 14 bases align to TRBD2. With 3 bases clipped from V and 4 bases from J, the junction kept 11 bases outside the gene matches. Germline lookup yields CDR1 SQVTM and CDR2 ANQGSEA. This CDR3 comprises 18 residues. In DNA form, the CDR3 reads TGCAGCGTTGATCCGGGACTAGCGGGAGTAACCTTTTACAATGAGCAGTTCTTC. Protein product: CSVDPGLAGVTFYNEQFF.

This clonotype has a handful of counts. The chain carries TRBV20-1 and TRBJ1-1; D remains unclear. The CDR3 has 15 residues. Germline CDR1 reads DFQATT; CDR2 reads SNEGSKA (reference sequence). Trimming cost V 0 bases and J 2 bases, with 13 bases left between them. CDR3 region: CSARDPKKGNTEAFF. CDR3 sequence (DNA): TGCAGTGCTAGAGATCCCAAGAAAGGAAACACTGAAGCTTTCTTT.

This clonotype was seen only a few times. The chain couples TRBV7-9 to TRBJ2-1; maybe TRBD1 (5 bases). The germline gives CDR1 SEHNR, CDR2 FQNEAQ (reference sequence). The CDR3 extends over 14 amino acids. V was trimmed by 1 base and J by 5 bases, leaving 9 bases between them. Written as DNA, the CDR3 is TGTGCCAGCAGCTTAGACAGGATAAACAATGAGCAGTTCTTC. It encodes CASSLDRINNEQFF. Full variable domain (missing parts from reference TRBV7-9 and TRBJ2-1): DTGVSQNPRHKITKRGQNVTFRCDPISEHNRLYWYRQTLGQGPEFLTYFQNEAQLEKSRLLSDRFSAERPKGSFSTLEIQRTEQGDSAMYLCASSLDRINNEQFFGPGTRLTVL.